The 17 T cell receptor beta chains in this list originate from one sample, sequenced in a study of T cells after yellow fever vaccination. TCRdb re-called the 5' RACE reads through MiXCR, storing one row per CDR3 protein. The sample shows just over 25,000 distinct CDR3 sequences, 4.5% to 6% of them seen only once. The material was PBMCs, either bulk or a sorted T-cell subset (CD4+, CD8+, memory, or dextramer-sorted; not recorded which), obtained 15 days after the yellow fever booster vaccination. All receptors derive from a man between 25 and 39 years old who received the YFV17D yellow fever vaccine.

This clonotype came up many times. The rearrangement uses TRBV7-3 and TRBJ2-5, with D unresolved. The CDR3 has 13 residues. V lost 5 bases to trimming and J lost 3 bases, with 10 bases between them. Germline V gene sequence: CDR1 SGHTA, CDR2 FQGTGA. Here the CDR3 reads CASSNGREETQYF. The CDR3 nucleotides are TGTGCCAGCAGCAACGGACGGGAAGAGACCCAGTACTTC.

This clonotype showed up many times. The V and J genes are TRBV27 and TRBJ2-7; D is possibly TRBD2 (7 bases). V lost 0 bases, J lost 4 bases, and 13 bases lay in between. The CDR3 extends over 15 amino acids. The V gene's germline CDR1 is MNHEY and CDR2 SMNVEV (reference sequence). The CDR3 DNA is TGTGCCAGCAGTTTATCGTCGGGGGGCTTATACGAGCAGTACTTC. It yields the protein CASSLSSGGLYEQYF.

This clonotype was recorded many times. V usage is TRBV28 and J usage is TRBJ1-5; D gene unclear. This CDR3 region has 15 residues. Trimming took 7 bases from V and 6 from J, leaving 19 bases between them. Germline values: CDR1 MDHEN, CDR2 SYDVKM. The CDR3, as DNA: TGTGCCAGCAAGAAGGGAATCAACAGCCGTCAGCCCCAGCATTTT. It encodes CASKKGINSRQPQHF.

This clonotype was seen many times. V is TRBV12-3 or TRBV12-4 and J is TRBJ1-3; D uncertain. V was pared by 0 bases and J by 5 bases, with 8 bases between. The CDR3 is 14 amino acids. The chain's CDR3 is CASSLAGTRNTIYF. CDR3 DNA: TGTGCCAGCAGTTTAGCAGGTACCCGAAACACCATATATTTT.

There are many counts of this clonotype. The chain is built from TRBV7-2 and TRBJ1-5; 10 bases are a match to TRBD1. The V gene's germline CDR1 is SGHTA and CDR2 FQGNSA. This CDR3 contains 15 residues. After removal of 6 bases from V and 2 bases from J, the junction contained 4 bases not matched to a gene. CDR3 sequence reads: CASSGQGGGNQPQHF. DNA of the CDR3: TGTGCCAGCAGTGGACAGGGGGGTGGCAATCAGCCCCAGCATTTT.

Ten or more counts support this clonotype. The chain is built from TRBV10-1 and TRBJ2-1, with D unclear. Trimming removed 0 bases from V and 11 bases from J, with 8 bases in between. The length of the CDR3 is 12 residues. Germline values: CDR1 WNHNN, CDR2 SYGVQD (reference sequence). CDR3 in amino acids: CASSESSNQQFF. For the CDR3, the DNA is TGCGCCAGCAGTGAGTCGTCAAACCAGCAGTTCTTC.

Many counts were recorded for this clonotype. This rearrangement joins TRBV11-2 to TRBJ2-7, with 10 bases fitting TRBD2. Germline CDR1 is SGHAT and CDR2 is FQNNGV. V was pared by 0 bases and J by 2 bases, with 4 bases of the junction left unmatched. The CDR3 length is 16 residues. The CDR3 DNA is TGTGCCAGCAGCTTAGATCGGCTAGCGGGGGCCTACGAGCAGTACTTC. This encodes CASSLDRLAGAYEQYF.

The rearrangement uses TRBV24-1 and TRBJ1-5, with D possibly matching TRBD1 (6 bases). The CDR3 covers 16 residues. CDR1 and CDR2 (germline): KGHDR, SFDVKD. V was shortened by 2 bases and J by 0 bases, with 10 bases between the two germline ends. CDR3 region: CATSDSAGASNQPQHF. CDR3 in DNA: TGTGCCACCAGTGATTCAGCAGGGGCTAGCAATCAGCCCCAGCATTTT.

As regards this clonotype: A much larger clone is a single base away; this may be a read error. The chain combines TRBV29-1 with TRBJ2-7, with D tentatively TRBD2 (5 bases). V gave up 6 bases and J gave up 12 bases, with 21 bases separating them. The germline V gene has CDR1 SQVTM and CDR2 ANQGSEA. The CDR3 totals 12 residues. This chain's CDR3 is CSVVTRYTARYF. The CDR3 DNA is TGCAGCGTAGTCACTAGATATACGGCGCGGTACTTC.

This clonotype was observed many times. V gene TRBV10-3 combines with J gene TRBJ2-2; D assignment may be TRBD1 or TRBD2 (5 bases each). The CDR3 has 13 amino acids. Trimming took off 11 bases at V and 7 bases at J, with 17 bases between the two ends. Per germline, CDR1 ENHRY and CDR2 SYGVKD. CDR3 protein: CAHTGTQGGELFF. The CDR3 nucleotides read TGTGCCCACACTGGGACCCAGGGCGGGGAGCTGTTTTTT.

This clonotype was observed at least ten times. The genes are TRBV6-2 or TRBV6-3 and TRBJ1-5, with D unresolved. The CDR3 consists of 13 residues. Germline lookup yields CDR1 MNHEY and CDR2 SVGEGT. The V end was cut by 6 bases, the J end by 0 bases, with 6 bases between. The CDR3 is CASSPYSNQPQHF. CDR3 in DNA: TGTGCCAGCAGCCCGTATAGCAATCAGCCCCAGCATTTT.

This clonotype has a count of ten or more. This chain uses TRBV7-6 with TRBJ2-5, with D uncertain. Germline V lookup: CDR1 SGHVS, CDR2 FNYEAQ. This CDR3 comprises 14 residues. V lost 6 bases to trimming and J lost 4 bases, with 15 bases between them. The CDR3 loop reads CASRVVGSGETQYF. The DNA for the CDR3 is TGTGCCAGCAGGGTCGTAGGATCTGGAGAGACCCAGTACTTC.

In this sample, this clonotype turned up many times. The rearrangement links TRBV3-1 to TRBJ2-1, with a possible D match to TRBD2 (5 bases). The CDR3 sequence is 15 residues long. Germline values: CDR1 LGHDT, CDR2 YNNKEL (reference sequence). Trimming stripped 4 bases from V and 7 bases from J, with 17 bases between. CDR3 sequence reads: CASSRPAVTGNEQFF. The CDR3 DNA is TGTGCCAGCAGCCGCCCAGCGGTGACTGGGAATGAGCAGTTCTTC.

V and J are TRBV20-1 and TRBJ2-5; D perhaps matches TRBD1 (5 bases). Germline CDR1 DFQATT, CDR2 SNEGSKA (reference sequence). V was clipped by 7 bases and J by 2 bases, with 20 bases between them. The CDR3 extends over 15 amino acids. CDR3 sequence (DNA): TGCAGTGGCCCGGCTCCAGGGTGGAGACAAGAGACCCAGTACTTC. The encoded protein is CSGPAPGWRQETQYF.

This clonotype was picked up many times. This sequence joins TRBV29-1 and TRBJ1-1; TRBD1 matches 11 bases. With 6 bases clipped from V and 4 bases from J, the junction kept 7 bases outside the gene matches. The germline V gene encodes CDR1 SQVTM and CDR2 ANQGSEA. This CDR3 is built from 14 residues. The CDR3 nucleotides are TGCAGCGTGCTGCCCGGGACAGGGGGCACTGAAGCTTTCTTT. This codes for CSVLPGTGGTEAFF.

This chain joins TRBV7-9 and TRBJ2-3; 8 bases line up with TRBD2. The CDR3 sequence is 13 residues long. J was trimmed by 4 bases and V by 5 bases; bases with no gene match: 2. Germline CDR1 is SEHNR and CDR2 is FQNEAQ (reference sequence). This chain's CDR3 is CASSEAGADTQYF. DNA for the CDR3: TGTGCCAGCAGCGAAGCGGGAGCAGATACGCAGTATTTT.

In its sample, this clonotype was seen many times. The V call is TRBV7-3, the J call TRBJ2-2; D is ambiguous. The ends were cut back, 4 bases at V and 4 bases at J, with 10 bases in the middle. This CDR3 contains 14 residues. Germline lookup yields CDR1 SGHTA and CDR2 FQGTGA. In DNA form, the CDR3 reads TGTGCCAGCAGCTCTATGGTGGGCACCGGGGAGCTGTTTTTT. Translation gives CASSSMVGTGELFF.